The clone carrying this T cell receptor beta chain was seen a few times. The entry originates in a study of patients and donors after allogeneic stem cell transplantation. The CDR3 totals 13 residues. Germline CDR1 reads SGHTA; CDR2 reads FQGTGA. Trimming left V 5 bases short and J 3 bases short, with 10 bases between. MiXCR, applied by TCRdb to the RT-PCR reads, yields one record per CDR3 protein. The table has over 200,000 distinct CDR3 sequences, 38% seen once. The gene calls are TRBV7-3 and TRBJ1-1; D ambiguous. The clonotype comes from a human donor who was either an allogeneic HSCT recipient or a stem cell or donor lymphocyte infusion donor (not recorded which). It is not recorded whose cells these are; they may come from a transplant donor. The sample comprised blood, either unsorted or a sorted T cell fraction (not recorded which). CDR3 in amino acids: CASSARLDTEAFF. CDR3 DNA sequence: TGTGCCAGCAGCGCACGTTTGGACACTGAAGCTTTCTTT.